This T cell receptor beta chain derives from a study of cytomegalovirus exposure and HLA in healthy donors. Points from the study as a whole: Among TCR beta chains, those listed as cytomegalovirus-associated numbered around 180. Cytomegalovirus status was reportedly diagnosed by the classifier with high sensitivity and specificity.

Germline CDR1 is ENHRY and CDR2 is SYGVKD. The V and J ends lost 4 bases and 6 bases, in that order; junction bases with no gene match: 5. There are 14 residues in the CDR3. Concerning this clone: Antigen: not known.

The protocol was immunoSEQ multiplex PCR, while the TCRdb copy is restricted to in-frame clones and leaves out a portion. In the table there are 180,000 or so clones, around 80% of which are singletons. This chain uses TRBV10-3 with TRBJ2-1; 8 nucleotides match TRBD2. The sequencing input was PBMCs. The TCR comes from a woman under 40 in good health and CMV-seropositive. CDR3 amino acids: CAISVREVGNEQFF. CDR3 sequence (DNA): TGTGCCATCAGTGTGCGGGAGGTTGGCAATGAGCAGTTCTTC.